Each of the 19 T cell receptor beta chains below was sequenced from the same sample in a study of cytomegalovirus exposure and HLA in healthy donors. Amplification used 60 Vbeta primers and 13 Jbeta primers. Here immunoSEQ multiplex PCR was the method, and the copy in TCRdb shows in-frame clones only, minus some. The table includes more than 95,000 clones, roughly 68% detected once. Sequenced input: PBMCs. Source of these receptors: a woman between 50 and 59 years old in good health and CMV-seropositive.

The J gene is TRBJ2-2, the V gene TRBV2; 11 nucleotides line up with TRBD1. The V gene's germline CDR1 is SNHLY and CDR2 FYNNEI. V shed 8 bases and J 5 bases; nucleotides not matched to a gene: 4. This CDR3 region has 14 residues. CDR3: CASAGQGATGELFF. As DNA, the CDR3 is TGTGCCAGCGCCGGACAGGGGGCAACCGGGGAGCTGTTTTTT.

The chain combines TRBV7-6 with TRBJ1-4; D is unresolved. The CDR3 has 16 amino acids. V lost 1 base and J lost 3, with 12 bases in between. CDR1 SGHVS and CDR2 FNYEAQ come from the germline V gene. CDR3 region: CASSLGAGQSNEKLFF. The DNA of the CDR3 is TGTGCCAGCAGCTTAGGGGCAGGTCAATCTAATGAAAAACTGTTTTTT. The variable domain in full, completed from reference TRBV7-6 and TRBJ1-4, reads GAGVSQSPRYKVTKRGQDVALRCDPISGHVSLYWYRQALGQGPEFLTYFNYEAQQDKSGLPNDRFSAERPEGSISTLTIQRTEQRDSAMYRCASSLGAGQSNEKLFFGSGTQLSVL.

Only one count was recorded for this clone. The germline gene is not matched at one end of the junction; a read error may be the cause. This chain uses TRBV7-9 with TRBJ1-1, with a tentative D call TRBD1 (5 bases). CDR1 and CDR2 (germline): SEHNR, FQNEAQ (reference sequence). This CDR3 is 15 amino acids long. The CDR3 reads CSSSHTGGMNTEAFF. The CDR3 DNA follows: TGTTCCAGCAGCCATACAGGAGGGATGAACACTGAAGCTTTCTTT. The whole variable domain, remainder taken from reference TRBV7-9 and TRBJ1-1, is DTGVSQNPRHKITKRGQNVTFRCDPISEHNRLYWYRQTLGQGPEFLTYFQNEAQLEKSRLLSDRFSAERPKGSFSTLEIQRTEQGDSAMYLCSSSHTGGMNTEAFFGQGTRLTVV.

The chain links TRBV19 to TRBJ2-3; D is ambiguous. In germline, CDR1 is LNHDA, CDR2 SQIVND (reference sequence). The V gene lost 3 bases and the J gene lost 2 bases, with 9 bases spanning the gap. The CDR3 covers 14 residues. CDR3 loop: CASSMGEPTDTQYF. CDR3 nucleotide sequence: TGTGCCAGTAGTATGGGCGAGCCCACAGATACGCAGTATTTT.

This chain uses TRBV19 with TRBJ1-5; tentatively, D is TRBD1 (6 bases). The CDR3 contains 14 residues. Germline CDR1 is LNHDA and CDR2 is SQIVND (reference sequence). V gave up 5 bases and J gave up 7 bases, with 15 bases separating them. CDR3 sequence: CASSDGGAWQPQHF. For the CDR3, the DNA is TGTGCCAGTAGTGATGGGGGGGCCTGGCAGCCCCAGCATTTT. Together with reference TRBV19 and TRBJ1-5, the CDR3 gives the full variable domain: DGGITQSPKYLFRKEGQNVTLSCEQNLNHDAMYWYRQDPGQGLRLIYYSQIVNDFQKGDIAEGYSVSREKKESFPLTVTSAQKNPTAFYLCASSDGGAWQPQHFGDGTRLSIL.

The chain combines TRBV29-1 with TRBJ2-5; 8 nucleotides match TRBD1. Germline trimming cut 6 bases from V and 2 bases from J; bases unmatched to any gene: 8. CDR1 and CDR2 from the germline V gene are SQVTM and ANQGSEA. The CDR3 covers 14 residues. CDR3 sequence reads: CSVDPRGLQETQYF. CDR3 nucleotides: TGCAGCGTGGATCCCAGGGGGCTACAAGAGACCCAGTACTTC. Looking up the rest from reference TRBV29-1 and TRBJ2-5 gives the full variable domain: SAVISQKPSRDICQRGTSLTIQCQVDSQVTMMFWYRQQPGQSLTLIATANQGSEATYESGFVIDKFPISRPNLTFSTLTVSNMSPEDSSIYLCSVDPRGLQETQYFGPGTRLLVL.

This chain links TRBV5-1 with TRBJ2-3; unclear D gene. The CDR3 runs 15 residues. Germline V gene lookup returns CDR1 SGHRS and CDR2 YFSETQ. V was pared by 2 bases and J by 1 base, with 11 bases between. CDR3 nucleotide sequence: TGCGCCAGCAGCTTTACCAGAATGGGCACAGATACGCAGTATTTT. This codes for CASSFTRMGTDTQYF.

V gene TRBV27 combines with J gene TRBJ1-5, with D perhaps TRBD1 (5 bases). The CDR3 loop spans 15 amino acids. The germline CDR1 and CDR2 sequences are MNHEY and SMNVEV (reference sequence). V was trimmed by 2 bases and J by 2 bases, leaving 10 bases between them. CDR3 protein: CASSLGGTGNQPQHF. In nucleotides, the CDR3 is TGTGCCAGCAGTTTAGGGGGGACTGGCAATCAGCCCCAGCATTTT.

The chain links TRBV7-2 to TRBJ2-1, with TRBD2 matching 15 bases. CDR3 size: 17 residues. CDR1 and CDR2 (germline): SGHTA, FQGNSA. With 5 bases clipped from V and 3 bases from J, the junction kept 5 bases outside the gene matches. CDR3 region: CASSTGLAGGRYNEQFF. The CDR3 DNA reads TGTGCCAGCAGCACGGGACTAGCGGGGGGCCGCTACAATGAGCAGTTCTTC. Complete variable domain (other parts from reference TRBV7-2 and TRBJ2-1): GAGVSQSPSNKVTEKGKDVELRCDPISGHTALYWYRQSLGQGLEFLIYFQGNSAPDKSGLPSDRFSAERTGGSVSTLTIQRTQQEDSAVYLCASSTGLAGGRYNEQFFGPGTRLTVL.

The rearrangement uses TRBV2 and TRBJ1-6, with TRBD1 matching over 12 bases. The CDR3 is 15 residues long. The J segment lost 10 bases and the V segment lost 6 bases, leaving 7 bases of the junction unmatched. CDR1 SNHLY and CDR2 FYNNEI come from the germline V gene. CDR3 residues: CASRSGTGGRSPLHF. For the CDR3, the DNA is TGTGCCAGCAGATCCGGGACAGGGGGCCGATCACCCCTCCACTTT. Together with reference TRBV2 and TRBJ1-6, the CDR3 gives the full variable domain: EPEVTQTPSHQVTQMGQEVILRCVPISNHLYFYWYRQILGQKVEFLVSFYNNEISEKSEIFDDQFSVERPDGSNFTLKIRSTKLEDSAMYFCASRSGTGGRSPLHFGNGTRLTVT.

The genes are TRBV9 and TRBJ1-3; TRBD1 aligns across 7 bases. The CDR3 is 14 residues long. After removal of 4 bases from V and 4 bases from J, the junction contained 5 bases not matched to a gene. Germline CDR1 is SGDLS and CDR2 is YYNGEE. The CDR3 here is CASSRDRRGNTIYF. CDR3 DNA sequence: TGTGCCAGCAGCCGGGACAGAAGAGGAAACACCATATATTTT.

The chain carries TRBV7-8 and TRBJ2-7; 11 bases are a match to TRBD1. V lost 1 base and J lost 4; bases outside the gene matches: 3. The CDR3 length is 15 residues. Germline CDR1 and CDR2: SGHVS and FQNEAQ. The CDR3 bases are TGTGCCAGCAGCTTAGGGACAGGGGGCTGGTACGAGCAGTACTTC. This encodes CASSLGTGGWYEQYF. Complete variable domain (other parts from reference TRBV7-8 and TRBJ2-7): GAGVSQSPRYKVAKRGQDVALRCDPISGHVSLFWYQQALGQGPEFLTYFQNEAQLDKSGLPSDRFFAERPEGSVSTLKIQRTQQEDSAVYLCASSLGTGGWYEQYFGPGTRLTVT.

The rearrangement uses TRBV9 and TRBJ1-2, with a possible D match to TRBD1 (6 bases). The V end was cut by 3 bases, the J end by 2 bases, with 17 bases between. The germline V gene encodes CDR1 SGDLS and CDR2 YYNGEE. The CDR3 has 16 residues. CDR3 in DNA: TGTGCCAGCAGCGACCGGGGGGAGACAGGAAACTATGGCTACACCTTC. Translation: CASSDRGETGNYGYTF.

The gene calls are TRBV7-2 and TRBJ2-3; TRBD2 might be the D (5 bases). There are 15 residues in the CDR3. Trimming pared 2 bases from V and 3 bases from J, leaving 12 bases between. Germline V CDR1 and CDR2: SGHTA, FQGNSA. This chain's CDR3 is CASSLTRVATDTQYF. CDR3 DNA sequence: TGTGCCAGCAGCTTAACGAGGGTTGCTACAGATACGCAGTATTTT.

About this clone: Other DNA sequences from this sample encode an identical CDR3 as well. This sequence joins TRBV2 and TRBJ1-1; TRBD1 matches 8 bases. CDR1 SNHLY and CDR2 FYNNEI come from the germline V gene. This CDR3 comprises 13 residues. After removal of 6 bases from V and 2 bases from J, the junction contained 2 bases not matched to a gene. CDR3 sequence reads: CASSGQGNTEAFF. The CDR3 DNA follows: TGTGCCAGCAGCGGACAGGGAAACACTGAAGCTTTCTTT.

This clone was observed a single time. V and J are TRBV11-2 and TRBJ1-1; tentatively, D is TRBD1 (6 bases). Trimming removed 5 bases from V and 0 bases from J, with 16 bases in between. Germline assignment: CDR1 SGHAT and CDR2 FQNNGV. This CDR3 has 16 amino acids. The CDR3 nucleotides read TGTGCCAGCAGCCTTTCATTTACAGGGTTGAACACTGAAGCTTTCTTT. It specifies CASSLSFTGLNTEAFF.

The CDR3 DNA follows: TGTGCCAGCAGCGTAGACGGTAATGAAAAACTGTTTTTT. Protein: CASSVDGNEKLFF. The rearrangement uses TRBV9 and TRBJ1-4; D unclear. V dropped 0 bases and J dropped 4 bases, with 4 bases sitting between them. Germline V gene data show CDR1 as SGDLS and CDR2 as YYNGEE. The CDR3 consists of 13 residues.

This rearrangement joins TRBV19 to TRBJ2-7; D is perhaps TRBD1 (5 bases). This CDR3 has 14 residues. V dropped 5 bases and J dropped 6 bases, with 17 bases sitting between them. Germline assignment: CDR1 LNHDA and CDR2 SQIVND (reference sequence). As DNA, the CDR3 is TGTGCCAGTAGTCAAGACAGCCCGTGGGGCGAGCAGTACTTC. It specifies CASSQDSPWGEQYF.

This clone was seen just once. V gene TRBV25-1 combines with J gene TRBJ1-6; TRBD1 is a possible D gene (6 bases). Per germline, CDR1 MGHDK and CDR2 SYGVNS. This CDR3 comprises 13 residues. Trimming took 8 bases from V and 5 from J, leaving 10 bases between them. CDR3 sequence reads: CASRDRNNSPLHF. The CDR3 DNA sequence: TGTGCCAGCCGCGACAGGAATAATTCACCCCTCCACTTT.